This TCR beta chain was profiled in a study of Ad26.COV2.S vaccination and SARS-CoV-2 variants. Study-level results: Spike-specific TCR breadth in vaccine recipients exceeded that seen in placebo recipients. Measurement of non-spike TCR breadth gave similar results in vaccine and placebo recipients. Considerable breadth of spike-specific CD8+ and CD4+ T cell responses has reportedly been documented following vaccination. The TCR breadth and depth analyses may have understated or missed part of the total T cell responses.

Treatment given: around 19 received Ad26.COV2.S at low or high dose, single or two shots; about five received placebo; per-sample allocation not given. Samples were taken on day 63 after the first vaccine or placebo injection. A remark on this clone: Its antigen is currently unknown.

Libraries were prepared by immunoSEQ multiplex PCR; TCRdb keeps only in-frame clonotypes and omits some of them. The sample holds some 290,000 clones, about 86% seen once. This clonotype originated in a person between 18 and 59 years old who received the Ad26.COV2.S COVID-19 vaccine or a placebo. Sequences were derived from peripheral blood, sampled in a trial of Ad26.COV2.S vaccine versus placebo.

CDR3 loop: CASSQWRRDPNSPLHF. CDR3 DNA sequence: TGTGCCAGCAGCCAATGGCGTCGGGACCCCAATTCACCCCTCCACTTT. The chain links TRBV5-6 to TRBJ1-6; possibly TRBD1 for D (5 bases). Per germline, CDR1 SGHDT and CDR2 YYEEEE. The V end lost 4 bases, the J end lost 7 bases, and 18 bases lay between the germline ends. CDR3 length: 16 residues.